This T cell receptor beta chain came from a study of immune reconstitution after stem cell transplant in scleroderma (dated by TCRdb to about 2017). The library was generated by RT-PCR. TCRdb shows the sequencer as Illumina MiSeq. TCRdb itself trimmed the public reads at Q25 with fastp, ran MiXCR and retained productive beta chains. One record per CDR3 amino acid sequence lists the most common genes and DNA. The sample table records roughly 2,000 distinct CDR3 sequences; approximately 3.6% of these occur just once. The top ten hold roughly 15% of the sample. In regard to this clonotype: Its antigen specificity is not known. A single base separates this from a much larger clone, so it may be a read error.

V is cut back by 9 bases and J by 10 bases, with 10 bases in the junction unmatched. The CDR1 and CDR2 encoded by the germline V gene are KGHDR and SFDVKD. Inclusive of the bounding cysteine and phenylalanine, the CDR3 is 14 residues long. The only DNA kept is the CDR3, 42 bases in frame from the first base. The chain links TRBV24-1 with TRBJ2-1; 11 of the junction bases match TRBD2. The origin of this receptor is a male donor with systemic sclerosis. Sample acquisition took place before or after autologous hematopoietic stem cell transplantation (not recorded which). Read as DNA, the sequence is TGTGCCACCGTCGGGACTAGCGGTCTTCAGGAGCAGTTCTTC. Translated, it gives CATVGTSGLQEQFF.